One and the same sample provided the 23 T cell receptor beta chains below, sequenced in a study of cytomegalovirus exposure and HLA in healthy donors. PCR amplification relied on 60 Vbeta primers (plus 13 Jbeta primers). Measured with immunoSEQ multiplex PCR; TCRdb has only the in-frame clones, and not every one. There are 170,000 or so clones in the sample; approximately 80% occur only once, and less than 9% lies in the top ten. The sequencing sample was made of PBMCs. The receptors stem from a man aged 25 to 40 in good health and CMV-seropositive.

V is TRBV6-5 and J is TRBJ2-7; 8 bases fit TRBD1. J was trimmed by 5 bases and V by 6 bases; bases with no gene match: 6. Germline loops: CDR1 MNHEY, CDR2 SVGAGI. CDR3 length: 13 amino acids. Written as DNA, the CDR3 is TGTGCCAGCAGCCGGGGACAGGATAACGAGCAGTACTTC. This gives the protein CASSRGQDNEQYF.

The V and J genes are TRBV11-3 and TRBJ2-1, with D possibly matching TRBD1 (6 bases). The germline V gene has CDR1 SGHNT and CDR2 YENEEA. Trimming took off 4 bases at V and 1 base at J, with 17 bases between the two ends. CDR3 size: 17 residues. DNA for the CDR3: TGTGCCAGCAGCTCAGAAAGTGGACAGTTATCCTACAATGAGCAGTTCTTC. This sequence encodes CASSSESGQLSYNEQFF.

The rearrangement links TRBV5-1 to TRBJ2-1; D gene ambiguous. The CDR3 length is 13 residues. The germline V and J ends were trimmed by 2 bases and 5 bases, with 8 bases remaining between them. Germline V lookup: CDR1 SGHRS, CDR2 YFSETQ. The CDR3 nucleotides read TGCGCCAGCAGCTTTGGGCAGAACAATGAGCAGTTCTTC. Encoded protein: CASSFGQNNEQFF.

This rearrangement joins TRBV27 to TRBJ2-2; 9 nucleotides match TRBD1. The V segment lost 10 bases and the J segment 3 bases; nucleotides outside the gene matches: 15. The CDR3 runs 17 residues. Germline V gene lookup returns CDR1 MNHEY and CDR2 SMNVEV (reference sequence). This chain's CDR3 is CATLPVRDRAYTGELFF. The DNA of the CDR3 is TGTGCCACCCTACCCGTCCGGGACAGGGCATACACCGGGGAGCTGTTTTTT.

The J gene is TRBJ2-5, the V gene TRBV28; D is unclear. Trimming took off 5 bases at V and 1 base at J, with 11 bases between the two ends. The CDR3 loop spans 14 amino acids. Germline-derived CDR1 and CDR2 are MDHEN and SYDVKM. The CDR3 sequence: CASSTFTAQETQYF. The CDR3 nucleotides read TGTGCCAGCAGTACGTTCACAGCCCAAGAGACCCAGTACTTC.

The J gene is TRBJ1-2, the V gene TRBV2; TRBD1 might be the D (5 bases). Germline V gene data show CDR1 as SNHLY and CDR2 as FYNNEI. The CDR3 has 16 amino acids. The V end lost 6 bases, the J end lost 2 bases, and 19 bases lay between the germline ends. This CDR3 reads CASSPHRGDGNYGYTF. CDR3 DNA sequence: TGTGCCAGCAGCCCACATCGGGGGGATGGGAACTATGGCTACACCTTC.

The rearrangement joins TRBV6-4 to TRBJ2-5, with a possible D match to TRBD2 (5 bases). CDR3 size: 14 residues. CDR1 is MRHNA, CDR2 SNTAGT, per germline. V lost 1 base and J 4 bases, leaving 10 bases between the germline ends. The CDR3 coding sequence is TGTGCCAGCAGTGACTTCGGGGAAGTAGAGACCCAGTACTTC. Translated: CASSDFGEVETQYF.

This clone was seen just once. The chain links TRBV25-1 to TRBJ1-1; D perhaps matches TRBD1 (5 bases). V lost 2 bases to trimming and J lost 2 bases, with 12 bases between them. CDR1 MGHDK and CDR2 SYGVNS come from the germline V gene. This CDR3 contains 15 residues. CDR3 DNA: TGTGCCAGCAGTGAAGCAGGGATAATAAACACTGAAGCTTTCTTT. As protein: CASSEAGIINTEAFF.

The V gene is TRBV6-1, the J gene TRBJ2-7, with 7 bases that match TRBD1. Looked up from germline, CDR1 is MNHNS and CDR2 is SASEGT. J gave up 5 bases and V 4 bases, and 5 bases lay outside the gene matches. The CDR3 runs 13 residues. This chain's CDR3 is CASSAQGFNEQYF. The DNA for the CDR3 is TGTGCCAGCAGTGCACAGGGGTTCAACGAGCAGTACTTC.

The genes are TRBV19 and TRBJ1-5; 9 bases are a match to TRBD1. J gave up 5 bases and V 4 bases, and 6 bases lay outside the gene matches. CDR3 size: 15 residues. Per germline, CDR1 LNHDA and CDR2 SQIVND (reference sequence). CDR3 sequence: CASSNPGQGYQPQHF. The CDR3 DNA follows: TGTGCCAGTAGTAATCCGGGACAGGGCTATCAGCCCCAGCATTTT.

This chain links TRBV5-1 with TRBJ2-3; 7 nucleotides line up with TRBD1. Looked up from germline, CDR1 is SGHRS and CDR2 is YFSETQ. The trim removed 3 bases at V and 1 base at J, leaving 5 bases unmatched. The CDR3 has 15 residues. DNA for the CDR3: TGCGCCAGCAGCTATGGACAGGCGGGCACAGATACGCAGTATTTT. Residues: CASSYGQAGTDTQYF.

The rearrangement joins TRBV7-2 to TRBJ2-3; no definite D call. Trimming took off 0 bases at V and 6 bases at J, with 13 bases between the two ends. CDR3 length: 15 amino acids. Germline CDR1 reads SGHTA; CDR2 reads FQGNSA. The CDR3 bases are TGTGCCAGCAGCTTAGCCTCATCGGGTCATGATACGCAGTATTTT. Protein product: CASSLASSGHDTQYF.

The chain employs TRBV5-4 and TRBJ2-7; TRBD1 aligns across 8 bases. The germline V gene has CDR1 SGHNT and CDR2 YYREEE (reference sequence). J gave up 3 bases and V 2 bases, and 10 bases lay outside the gene matches. There are 16 residues in the CDR3. The DNA for the CDR3 is TGTGCCAGCAGCTTTTTTTCCGGGACAGGAGACTACGAGCAGTACTTC. Translated, it gives CASSFFSGTGDYEQYF.

This clone turned up a few times. The CDR3 DNA sequence: TGTGCCAGCAGTGAATTTAAACCGGCAGGGTCGTATTCTAACTATGGCTACACCTTC. Its translation is CASSEFKPAGSYSNYGYTF. J is TRBJ1-2 and V is TRBV2; the D gene is possibly TRBD1 (5 bases). CDR1 is SNHLY, CDR2 FYNNEI, per germline. This CDR3 has 19 residues. V lost 2 bases and J lost 0, with 22 bases in between.

This sequence joins TRBV6-6 and TRBJ2-5; 10 bases fit TRBD2. Germline V CDR1 and CDR2: MNHNY, SVGAGI (reference sequence). V lost 4 bases, J lost 4 bases, and 9 bases stayed unmatched. The CDR3 runs 16 residues. The CDR3 region has the DNA TGTGCCAGCAGTTTAAGTAAGCGGGGGGGCCGAGAGACCCAGTACTTC. It is translated as CASSLSKRGGRETQYF.

The gene calls are TRBV19 and TRBJ1-1; 9 nucleotides agree with TRBD1. With V trimmed by 8 bases and J by 0 bases, 13 bases remained unmatched. Germline values: CDR1 LNHDA, CDR2 SQIVND (reference sequence). The CDR3 extends over 17 amino acids. The CDR3 protein is CASGDTGGAILNTEAFF. The CDR3 nucleotides are TGTGCCAGTGGCGACACAGGGGGCGCCATTCTGAACACTGAAGCTTTCTTT.

This rearrangement joins TRBV29-1 to TRBJ2-4; TRBD2 agrees at 8 bases. J gave up 8 bases and V 1 base, and 4 bases lay outside the gene matches. The CDR3 spans 13 residues. The germline V gene encodes CDR1 SQVTM and CDR2 ANQGSEA. CDR3 protein: CSVEAGTRDIQYF. As DNA, the CDR3 is TGCAGCGTTGAAGCTGGGACTAGAGACATTCAGTACTTC.

The V gene is TRBV13, the J gene TRBJ1-2; 7 positions agree with TRBD1. The CDR3 runs to 15 residues. V was pared by 5 bases and J by 8 bases, with 14 bases of the junction left unmatched. Germline V gene sequence: CDR1 PRHDT, CDR2 FYEKMQ (reference sequence). This CDR3 is CASSPRQGKGWGYTF. The CDR3 DNA follows: TGTGCCAGCAGCCCCCGACAGGGAAAAGGTTGGGGCTACACCTTC.

This clone was seen once. The chain is built from TRBV4-3 and TRBJ1-1; TRBD1 might be the D (5 bases). The CDR3 consists of 15 residues. V was pared by 1 base and J by 4 bases, with 13 bases between. Germline V gives CDR1 LGHNA, CDR2 YSLEER. The CDR3 loop reads CASSQGRARSTEAFF. For the CDR3, the DNA is TGCGCCAGCAGCCAAGGCAGGGCCAGGTCCACTGAAGCTTTCTTT.

The chain recombines TRBV19 with TRBJ1-5; D is possibly TRBD1 (5 bases). The CDR3 loop spans 13 amino acids. Deletions cut 3 bases from V and 6 bases from J, with 9 bases between. Germline V lookup: CDR1 LNHDA, CDR2 SQIVND (reference sequence). The CDR3 bases are TGTGCCAGTAGTATTTCAGGGCTTCAGCCCCAGCATTTT. This sequence encodes CASSISGLQPQHF.

For this clone: The sample has other DNA sequences that encode this CDR3 too. The J gene is TRBJ1-2, the V gene TRBV6-6; 7 bases align to TRBD1. From germline, CDR1 is MNHNY and CDR2 SVGAGI (reference sequence). Unmatched junction bases numbered 3, after V lost 2 bases and J lost 3 bases. The CDR3 has 14 residues. The CDR3 reads CASSYADRDYGYTF. In nucleotides, the CDR3 is TGTGCCAGCAGTTACGCCGACAGGGACTATGGCTACACCTTC.

This chain links TRBV19 with TRBJ1-3, with D possibly being TRBD1 (6 bases). This CDR3 region has 16 residues. V lost 2 bases and J 0 bases, leaving 11 bases between the germline ends. Germline lookup yields CDR1 LNHDA and CDR2 SQIVND (reference sequence). CDR3 sequence (DNA): TGTGCCAGTAGTATATGGGACACCGGCTCTGGAAACACCATATATTTT. Translation: CASSIWDTGSGNTIYF.

This chain links TRBV19 with TRBJ2-7; 7 positions agree with TRBD2. This CDR3 has 16 residues. The V gene's germline CDR1 is LNHDA and CDR2 SQIVND (reference sequence). With 0 bases clipped from V and 7 bases from J, the junction kept 12 bases outside the gene matches. CDR3 residues: CASSIDLAAPSFEQYF. CDR3 DNA: TGTGCCAGTAGTATAGACCTAGCGGCCCCTTCCTTTGAGCAGTACTTC.